This T cell receptor (beta chain) is drawn from a study of T cell changes during pregnancy in multiple sclerosis. Assay: immunoSEQ multiplex PCR; the TCRdb copy retains only in-frame clones and omits some. The sample lists 69,000 or so clones; more than 75% were seen once. The CDR3 contains 14 residues. V was pared by 4 bases and J by 5 bases, with 9 bases between. The germline CDR1 and CDR2 sequences are SGHTA and FQGNSA. V gene TRBV7-2 combines with J gene TRBJ2-6; D uncertain. This sample comprised peripheral blood, obtained in the third trimester of pregnancy. The receptor comes from a female donor with multiple sclerosis, enrolled in a pregnancy study. The chain's CDR3 is CASSSQVWANVLTF. The DNA of the CDR3 is TGTGCCAGCAGCTCGCAGGTGTGGGCCAACGTCCTGACTTTC.